This T cell receptor (beta chain) was obtained from a study of T cell responses to AZD1222 COVID-19 vaccine. Study results and limitations: After two AZD1222 doses, spike-specific TCR breadth and depth rose versus day 0. Mapped onto spike, vaccine-associated CD4 TCRs spanned it and were dominant at 160-218 and 743-854.

Note on this clone: Its target is unknown.

The assay was immunoSEQ multiplex PCR, and TCRdb's table has in-frame clones only and misses some. This table has about 150,000 clones, roughly nine tenths appearing once. CDR3 length equals 15 residues. Trimming left V 0 bases short and J 2 bases short, with 8 bases between. Germline V gene lookup returns CDR1 LNHNV and CDR2 YYDKDF (reference sequence). Specimen: peripheral blood, collected after recovery from COVID-19. The chain combines TRBV15 with TRBJ1-5; no firm D call. The origin of this receptor is an adult who had recovered from COVID-19. The CDR3 nucleotides read TGTGCCACCAGCAGAGATACGTGGGGCAATCAGCCCCAGCATTTT. Translating gives CATSRDTWGNQPQHF.